This entry is about one TCR beta chain. The antigen remains unidentified. The sample belongs to a study of T cells in narcolepsy. Overall study results and limits: Blood of same and different patients, but not healthy controls, reportedly held recurring autoreactive clonotypes. Some memory CD4+ repertoires had no autoreactive clone sequences. Comparing one patient's CSF and blood CD4+ clonotypes highlighted HCRT- and TRIB2-specific autoreactive clonotypes.

Germline CDR1 and CDR2: SGHRS and YFSETQ. CDR3 length: 15 amino acids. V was pared by 0 bases and J by 7 bases, with 13 bases between. Libraries were prepared by immunoSEQ multiplex PCR; TCRdb keeps only in-frame clonotypes and omits some of them. The data hold about 31,000 clones, with roughly 78% observed a single time. The genes are TRBV5-1 and TRBJ2-2, with D possibly TRBD2 on 6 matching bases. Sequenced material: CD45RA- memory CD4+ T cells from PBMCs. The sequence was collected from a human donor with narcolepsy. The CDR3 DNA is TGCGCCAGCAGCTTGGCGAAGGCGGAGGGCGGGGAGCTGTTTTTT. As protein: CASSLAKAEGGELFF.